This passage covers 17 T cell receptor beta chains from one sample sequenced in a study of sequential checkpoint blockade in melanoma. Sample treatment: randomized to nivolumab then ipilimumab (arm A) or the reverse (arm B). This table comes from immunoSEQ multiplex PCR, and its TCRdb copy is limited to in-frame clones, with some not included. The top ten hold almost 55% of the sample, which has about 5,100 clones, 75% seen once. This material consisted of CD8+ T cells sorted from blood (inferred from file names), taken from a patient given nivolumab and ipilimumab in sequence. Receptors were obtained from a human patient with melanoma. Some clones in this sample may be carry-over from other donors' samples.

The V and J genes are TRBV28 and TRBJ2-4, with TRBD1 matching 9 bases. The ends lost 5 bases at V and 14 bases at J; junction bases unmatched: 16. Germline V gives CDR1 MDHEN, CDR2 SYDVKM. The CDR3 contains 15 residues. CDR3 in amino acids: CASSRTGWTGVMEYF. CDR3 bases: TGTGCCAGCAGTCGCACCGGATGGACAGGGGTGATGGAGTACTTC.

The chain joins TRBV9 to TRBJ2-3; tentatively, D is TRBD2 (5 bases). With 0 bases removed from V and 0 bases from J, the gap between germline ends came to 8 bases. Germline CDR1 is SGDLS and CDR2 is YYNGEE. This CDR3 is 15 amino acids long. Written as DNA, the CDR3 is TGTGCCAGCAGCGTAGCGGGGAGTAGCACAGATACGCAGTATTTT. Amino acid sequence: CASSVAGSSTDTQYF. Based on the CDR3 plus reference TRBV9 and TRBJ2-3, the full variable domain is DSGVTQTPKHLITATGQRVTLRCSPRSGDLSVYWYQQSLDQGLQFLIQYYNGEERAKGNILERFSAQQFPDLHSELNLSSLELGDSALYFCASSVAGSSTDTQYFGPGTRLTVL.

V is TRBV7-9 and J is TRBJ1-1; 7 bases line up with TRBD1. The J segment lost 4 bases and the V segment lost 1 base, leaving 3 bases of the junction unmatched. Germline loops: CDR1 SEHNR, CDR2 FQNEAQ (reference sequence). This CDR3 is 14 amino acids long. CDR3 DNA sequence: TGTGCCAGCAGCTTAGAGACAGGGCTCACTGAAGCTTTCTTT. Translation: CASSLETGLTEAFF.

The table lists this clone with a few counts. The J gene is TRBJ2-7, the V gene TRBV4-2, with D unresolved. Between the trimmed V and J ends, which lost 4 bases and 6 bases, there was a span of 16 bases. There are 14 residues in the CDR3. Germline CDR1 reads LGHNA; CDR2 reads YNFKEQ. CDR3 coding DNA: TGTGCCAGCAGCCCCGCCAGCGCGACGGGCGAGCAGTACTTC. Encoded protein: CASSPASATGEQYF.

The chain employs TRBV10-2 and TRBJ2-4; 9 nucleotides line up with TRBD1. Germline values: CDR1 WSHSY, CDR2 SAAADI. The V segment lost 3 bases and the J segment 5 bases; nucleotides outside the gene matches: 5. CDR3 length: 15 residues. CDR3 nucleotides: TGCGCCAGCAGTGACGGGACAGGGAGTCAAAACATTCAGTACTTC. It translates to CASSDGTGSQNIQYF.

J is TRBJ2-6 and V is TRBV1; the D call of TRBD1 is as the table states it, not checked on the DNA. TRBV1 is given as a pseudogene. The CDR3 runs to 16 residues. The CDR3: CTSSSCAQSRANVLTF. The CDR3 DNA follows: TGCACCAGCAGCAGTTGTGCACAAAGTCGGGCCAACGTCCTGACTTTC.

The rearrangement links TRBV27 to TRBJ1-2; TRBD1 agrees at 8 bases. This CDR3 region has 13 residues. Trimming at V came to 5 bases and at J to 4 bases, leaving 3 bases not matched to a gene. CDR1 is MNHEY and CDR2 is SMNVEV in the germline V gene (reference sequence). In DNA, the CDR3 is TGTGCCAGCAGTGGACAGGGATCCTATGGCTACACCTTC. It specifies CASSGQGSYGYTF.

This clone turned up a few times. This sequence joins TRBV9 and TRBJ2-7, with D possibly matching TRBD1 (5 bases). The CDR3 has 14 amino acids. CDR1 and CDR2 (germline): SGDLS, YYNGEE. Trimming removed 4 bases at V and 2 bases at J, with 13 bases between. The CDR3 loop is CASSPKTETYEQYF. The CDR3, as DNA: TGTGCCAGCAGCCCGAAGACAGAGACCTACGAGCAGTACTTC.

The gene calls are TRBV10-1 and TRBJ1-2, with 10 bases that match TRBD1. Germline loops: CDR1 WNHNN, CDR2 SYGVQD (reference sequence). V trimming: 8 bases; J trimming: 4 bases; junction bases outside the gene matches: 7. This CDR3 comprises 14 residues. For the CDR3, the DNA is TGCGCCAGCCCTCTGGACAGGGGGACCTATGGCTACACCTTC. Amino acids: CASPLDRGTYGYTF.

For the CDR3, the DNA is TGTGCCAGCAGTTTAAGGCGCCAGGGAAGCACAGATACGCAGTATTTT. It translates to CASSLRRQGSTDTQYF. This sequence joins TRBV27 and TRBJ2-3, with a possible D match to TRBD1 (5 bases). Germline assignment: CDR1 MNHEY and CDR2 SMNVEV (reference sequence). The CDR3 has 16 amino acids. Trimming took off 2 bases at V and 0 bases at J, with 12 bases between the two ends.

The rearrangement uses TRBV10-2 and TRBJ1-6; D unclear. V gave up 4 bases and J gave up 11 bases, with 15 bases separating them. Germline lookup yields CDR1 WSHSY and CDR2 SAAADI. This CDR3 region has 14 residues. The CDR3 DNA is TGCGCCAGCAGTGCCTCGGGGAGGACTCCACCCCTCCACTTT. This sequence encodes CASSASGRTPPLHF.

The chain carries TRBV7-3 and TRBJ1-1; tentatively, D is TRBD1 (5 bases). Germline CDR1 is SGHTA and CDR2 is FQGTGA. Trimming left V 5 bases short and J 5 bases short, with 18 bases between. There are 15 residues in the CDR3. The CDR3 spells CASSPSLGGGTEAFF. For the CDR3, the DNA is TGTGCCAGCAGCCCGTCTCTTGGGGGGGGAACTGAAGCTTTCTTT.

The chain is built from TRBV15 and TRBJ2-1; 10 nucleotides agree with TRBD2. Germline CDR1 LNHNV, CDR2 YYDKDF (reference sequence). This CDR3 contains 15 residues. V lost 3 bases and J lost 5; bases outside the gene matches: 4. The CDR3 loop is CATSRNSGGNNEQFF. The CDR3, as DNA: TGTGCCACCAGCAGGAATAGCGGGGGGAACAATGAGCAGTTCTTC.

This clone has just a few counts. V gene TRBV6-6 combines with J gene TRBJ1-4; 10 nucleotides match TRBD1. V dropped 6 bases and J dropped 5; count of bases not matched to a gene: 6. The CDR3 has 15 residues. Per the germline V gene, CDR1 is MNHNY and CDR2 is SVGAGI (reference sequence). The CDR3 is CASSISGQGNEKLFF. The CDR3 DNA follows: TGTGCCAGCAGCATATCGGGACAGGGGAATGAAAAACTGTTTTTT.

CDR3 in DNA: TGTGCCAGCAGCCTTTATCCGGACAGGGAGCACGAGCAGCCCCAGCATTTT. It translates to CASSLYPDREHEQPQHF. This chain uses TRBV4-2 with TRBJ1-5; 8 bases fit TRBD1. With V trimmed by 4 bases and J by 7 bases, 15 bases remained unmatched. There are 17 residues in the CDR3. Germline assignment: CDR1 LGHNA and CDR2 YNFKEQ.

This chain uses TRBV27 with TRBJ2-1; tentative D call: TRBD2 (7 bases). CDR3 size: 14 residues. Germline values: CDR1 MNHEY, CDR2 SMNVEV (reference sequence). The ends were cut back, 3 bases at V and 6 bases at J, with 12 bases in the middle. CDR3 protein: CASSFGGAGNEQFF. Written as DNA, the CDR3 is TGTGCCAGCAGTTTTGGGGGGGCGGGCAATGAGCAGTTCTTC.

The chain couples TRBV6-6 to TRBJ2-2; D may be TRBD2 (5 bases). This CDR3 contains 14 residues. Trimming shortened V by 6 bases and J by 1 base, and 9 bases separated the two germline ends. The germline gives CDR1 MNHNY, CDR2 SVGAGI (reference sequence). The CDR3 spells CASSQEVNTGELFF. Written as DNA, the CDR3 is TGTGCCAGCAGCCAGGAGGTGAACACCGGGGAGCTGTTTTTT.